This TCR beta chain originates from a study of shared clonotypes between healthy human individuals. Naivety among CD8 cells was defined by CD45RO negativity and positive CCR7 selection, thereby excluding terminally differentiated effector memory CD45RA+ cells. Clones were read by immunoSEQ multiplex PCR, and TCRdb kept only the in-frame ones, dropping some. The sample shows hundreds of thousands of clones, 98% of them seen only once. This TCR derives from a young man in good health. The specimen sequenced was naive CD8+ T cells sorted from blood.

The CDR3 spells CASSPQGDRNTIYF. The CDR3 DNA sequence: TGTGCCAGCAGCCCGCAGGGGGACCGTAACACCATATATTTT. V is TRBV7-9 and J is TRBJ1-3; 7 bases are a match to TRBD1. The V segment lost 5 bases and the J segment 7 bases; nucleotides outside the gene matches: 8. This CDR3 is built from 14 residues. Germline assignment: CDR1 SEHNR and CDR2 FQNEAQ (reference sequence).